The present T cell receptor (beta chain) was sequenced within a study of regulatory T cells in long-lasting Graves disease. Unmatched junction bases numbered 5, after V lost 4 bases and J lost 4 bases. The germline CDR1 and CDR2 sequences are GTSNPN and SVGIG (reference sequence). The CDR3 loop spans 13 amino acids. The time point here: persistent/refractory GD, antithyroid drugs over 5 years with positive TRAb. There was RNA extracted from PBMCs, and the TCR library was made from it. This clonotype was found many times. Both iRepertoire HTBI primers and Arm-PCR of CDR3 regions were used to build the TCR beta libraries. One entry per CDR3 protein, called by TCRdb with MiXCR from the multiplex PCR reads. Of almost 350,000 distinct CDR3 sequences in the sample, about 19% were seen once.

The sequence came from a female donor with Graves disease. J is TRBJ1-2 and V is TRBV30, with 8 bases fitting TRBD1. The source material was peripheral blood mononuclear cells (PBMCs), sampled when the disease was refractory, from a patient treated with antithyroid drugs. The chain's CDR3 is CAWTHRGSYGYTF. The DNA of the CDR3 is TGTGCCTGGACTCACAGGGGGAGCTATGGCTACACCTTC.